This T cell receptor (beta chain) was retrieved from a study of blood T cell repertoires in COVID-19. Study overall: Acute-phase and convalescent COVID-19 samples originated in the United States, Italy and Spain. T cells, B-cell-depleted T cells, or PBMCs provided the cDNA or gDNA that served as material.

The V end lost 1 base, the J end lost 1 base, and 7 bases lay between the germline ends. The CDR3 runs to 14 residues. Germline-derived CDR1 and CDR2 are SGHTA and FQGNSA. Data came from immunoSEQ multiplex PCR; TCRdb stores just in-frame clones and leaves some out. The repertoire has around 100,000 clones, 85% to 90% of them found once; the top ten carry roughly 30%. On this clone itself: This specimen includes other DNA sequences encoding the same CDR3.

Sequencing was done on a sample of peripheral blood. The clonotype was recovered from a woman of 80 years or more with acute or convalescent COVID-19. The gene calls are TRBV7-2 and TRBJ1-1, with a tentative D call TRBD1 (5 bases). Written as DNA, the CDR3 is TGTGCCAGCAGCTTAGGGGGCCCGAACACTGAAGCTTTCTTT. This encodes CASSLGGPNTEAFF. The whole variable domain, filled in from reference TRBV7-2 and TRBJ1-1, reads GAGVSQSPSNKVTEKGKDVELRCDPISGHTALYWYRQSLGQGLEFLIYFQGNSAPDKSGLPSDRFSAERTGGSVSTLTIQRTQQEDSAVYLCASSLGGPNTEAFFGQGTRLTVV.